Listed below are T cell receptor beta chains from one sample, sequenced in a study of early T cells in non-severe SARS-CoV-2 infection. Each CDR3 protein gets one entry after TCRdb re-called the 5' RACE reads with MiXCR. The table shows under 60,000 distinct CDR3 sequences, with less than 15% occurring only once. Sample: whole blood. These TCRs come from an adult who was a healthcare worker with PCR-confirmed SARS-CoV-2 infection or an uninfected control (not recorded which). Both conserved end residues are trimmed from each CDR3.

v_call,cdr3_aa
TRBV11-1,ASSRQGQNIQY
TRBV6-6,ASSTRGGQETQY
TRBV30,AWNEIRTEAF
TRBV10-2,ASSTQGRGQPQH
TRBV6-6,ASRTQGSGQGYEQF
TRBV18,ASSRGGIHTEAF
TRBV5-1,ASSSWDITYEQY
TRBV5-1,ASSPWTEEDTQY
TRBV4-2,ASSQAKSTEAF
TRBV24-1,ATSDPDNEQF
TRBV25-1,ASRGGPYGYT
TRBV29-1,SVIFYNEQF
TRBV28,ASSFWREGQRETQY
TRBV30,AWSPVLAGTDTQY